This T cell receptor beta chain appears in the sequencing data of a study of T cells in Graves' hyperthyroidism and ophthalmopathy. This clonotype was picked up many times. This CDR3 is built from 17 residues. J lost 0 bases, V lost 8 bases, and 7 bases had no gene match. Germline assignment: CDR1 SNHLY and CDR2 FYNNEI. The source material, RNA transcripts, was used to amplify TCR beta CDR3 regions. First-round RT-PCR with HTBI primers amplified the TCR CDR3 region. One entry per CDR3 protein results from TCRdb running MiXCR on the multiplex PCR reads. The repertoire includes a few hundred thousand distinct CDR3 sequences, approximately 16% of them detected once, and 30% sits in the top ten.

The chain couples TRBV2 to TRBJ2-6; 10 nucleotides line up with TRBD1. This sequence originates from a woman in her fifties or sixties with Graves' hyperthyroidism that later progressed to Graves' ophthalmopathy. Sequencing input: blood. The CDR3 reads CASWGTGVLSGANVLTF. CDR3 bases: TGTGCCAGCTGGGGGACAGGGGTACTCTCTGGGGCCAACGTCCTGACTTTC.